This entry concerns a single T cell receptor (beta chain). Its antigen is undetermined. The data were obtained in a study of T cell clonotyping in hematopoietic cell transplantation. Regarding the study as a whole: Recipient TCR diversity dropped after transplant; expanded clonotypes rose from day 30 to 180.

Sequencing was performed with immunoSEQ multiplex PCR; in TCRdb, only in-frame clones are kept and a portion is missing. The top ten clones hold about 10% of a sample with some 30,000 clones, 80% to 95% of them seen once. Germline assignment: CDR1 SGDLS and CDR2 YYNGEE. The CDR3 covers 11 residues. V was cut by 3 bases and J by 8 bases, with 8 bases left in between. The chain uses TRBV9 and TRBJ1-2; the D gene is possibly TRBD1 (6 bases). The clonotype originates from a female patient between 50 and 59 years old who had an allogeneic stem cell transplant from a related donor, so the T cells may come from the graft donor. Some clones in this sample may be carry-over from other donors' samples. The specimen was PBMCs, collected 100 days after allogeneic stem cell transplant. The CDR3 sequence is CASSADRGYTF. The CDR3 bases are TGTGCCAGCAGCGCGGACAGAGGCTACACCTTC.